This T cell receptor (beta chain) was identified in a study of blood T cell repertoires in COVID-19. Across the study: Whether acute or convalescent, the COVID-19 samples came from the United States, Italy and Spain. PBMCs, B-cell-depleted T cells, or T cells provided the cDNA or gDNA that made up the material.

The CDR3 consists of 13 residues. The V gene's germline CDR1 is GTSNPN and CDR2 SVGIG (reference sequence). V gave up 5 bases and J gave up 4 bases, with 14 bases separating them. Original processing methods: Reference gene primers were amplified, and this amplification served to estimate nucleated cell counts. This table comes from immunoSEQ multiplex PCR, and its TCRdb copy is limited to in-frame clones, with some not included. V, J and clone size are those of that table, while D and trimming were read from the DNA. The table records roughly 200,000 clones, 84% of them present only once. The count of this clone is one.

The material sequenced was peripheral blood. The rearrangement links TRBV30 to TRBJ1-1, with a tentative D call TRBD1 (5 bases). The clonotype comes from a human donor in a cohort sampled during active COVID-19. DNA for the CDR3: TGTGCCTGGGCAAAGGGGATCAGCACTGAAGCTTTCTTT. It is translated as CAWAKGISTEAFF.